This record concerns one T cell receptor (beta chain) sequence. Sequencing was performed with immunoSEQ multiplex PCR; in TCRdb, only in-frame clones are kept and a portion is missing. In the table there are tens of thousands of clones, just under 85% of which are singletons. The source of the sample is a study of OX40 agonist ivuxolimab in advanced cancers. V lost 0 bases to trimming and J lost 6 bases, with 8 bases between them. Germline-derived CDR1 and CDR2 are SGHNT and YENEEA. This CDR3 is built from 13 residues. The input for sequencing was CD4+ or CD8+ T cells sorted from blood, taken in a trial of the OX40 agonist ivuxolimab. The genes are TRBV11-3 and TRBJ1-1; D unresolved. The clonotype was recovered from an adult with an advanced solid tumor such as melanoma, head and neck, liver or kidney cancer. Here the CDR3 DNA reads TGTGCCAGCAGCTTAGAAGCGGATTCTGAAGCTTTCTTT. Its translation is CASSLEADSEAFF.